These T cell receptor beta chains were read from a single sample in a study of graft-versus-host responses after intestinal transplantation. Libraries were prepared by immunoSEQ multiplex PCR; TCRdb keeps only in-frame clonotypes and omits some of them. The sample gives tens of thousands of clones, 85% to 95% of which show up once; less than 0.5% is in the top ten. For these receptors, no antigen is known. Sequencing was performed on unstimulated CD8+ T cells sorted from spleen or lymph node cells, taken before intestinal transplant. The receptor set was obtained from a human donor who received an intestinal transplant. Each CDR3 is given with its conserved first and last residue.

v_call: TRBV9
cdr3_length: 16
j_call: TRBJ2-3
cdr3_aa: CASSPTVLLGVNTQYF

v_call: TRBV4-2
cdr3_length: 15
j_call: TRBJ1-6
cdr3_aa: CASSQTGLENSPLHF

v_call: TRBV30
cdr3_length: 13
j_call: TRBJ1-2
cdr3_aa: CAWSSDYREGYTF

v_call: TRBV19
cdr3_length: 13
j_call: TRBJ2-2
cdr3_aa: CASSIGNTGELFF

v_call: TRBV4-1
cdr3_length: 18
j_call: TRBJ2-4
cdr3_aa: CASSQVEVSGSRKNIQYF

v_call: TRBV30
cdr3_length: 15
j_call: TRBJ2-7
cdr3_aa: CAWSGNSLAPYEQYF

v_call: TRBV25-1
cdr3_length: 15
j_call: TRBJ2-7
cdr3_aa: CASSELGSGPYEQYF

v_call: TRBV27
cdr3_length: 15
j_call: TRBJ2-7
cdr3_aa: CASSLSGGVAYEQYF

v_call: TRBV13
cdr3_length: 14
j_call: TRBJ2-7
cdr3_aa: CASSLSRGYYEQYF

v_call: TRBV19
cdr3_length: 12
j_call: TRBJ2-1
cdr3_aa: CASSIPADEQFF

v_call: TRBV6-5
cdr3_length: 14
j_call: TRBJ1-2
cdr3_aa: CASSYNSPVYGYTF

v_call: TRBV4-2
cdr3_length: 16
j_call: TRBJ1-3
cdr3_aa: CASSQDLAGSGNTIYF

v_call: TRBV13
cdr3_length: 14
j_call: TRBJ2-7
cdr3_aa: CASSLGPLAYEQYF

v_call: TRBV7-9
cdr3_length: 14
j_call: TRBJ2-3
cdr3_aa: CASSLVAFTDTQYF

v_call: TRBV5-1
cdr3_length: 14
j_call: TRBJ2-1
cdr3_aa: CASSLAVAEGEQFF

v_call: TRBV19
cdr3_length: 15
j_call: TRBJ2-6
cdr3_aa: CASSIAGFGANVLTF